Reported below is one TCR beta chain. This clonotype was seen repeatedly, ten times or more. This clone's antigen is unknown. No quality values exist for individual bases; no much larger clone is one base distant. These data originate in a study of T cell repertoires in cytomegalovirus infection (dated by TCRdb to about 2019). A note on the overall study: The HLA type of each donor mattered for the analysis, because public TCR beta signatures pointed to carriage of CMV infection along with the matching HLA type.

The data were produced on an Illumina HiSeq 1500. In TCRdb, the public reads were trimmed at Q25 with fastp and aligned with MiXCR, with productive beta chains retained. Entries are consolidated by CDR3 protein sequence, retaining the most common genes and DNA. This sample lists 200,000 to 250,000 distinct CDR3 sequences; 22% were detected once. The top ten clones comprise over 15% of the sample. There are 14 amino acids in the CDR3, from cysteine to phenylalanine inclusive. Here the CDR3 DNA is all that survives: 42 bases in frame from base 1. Taken from the germline V gene (reference sequence), the CDR1 and CDR2 loops are SEHNR and FQNEAQ. Relative to germline, V is missing 5 bases and J is missing 0 bases, with 3 bases of the junction outside any gene match. Paper-wide results and their limitations: In both this cohort and an independent roughly 350-donor cohort, the cumulative frequency of public TCR beta family members distinguished carriers of CMV infection plus the relevant HLA type. The ex vivo response was dominated by HLA-C-restricted CMV-specific TCR beta clonotypes, which also provided the single most frequent clonotype in two of eight donors.

Material for sequencing was CD8+ T cells from PBMCs. This sequence uses TRBV7-9 and TRBJ1-1; TRBD1 matches 7 bases in the middle. The sequence was collected from a human donor in good health (CMV status not recorded). Some clones in this sample may be carry-over from other donors' samples. The CDR3: CASSKQGMNTEAFF. The DNA sequence is given as TGTGCCAGCAGCAAACAGGGGATGAACACTGAAGCTTTCTTT.